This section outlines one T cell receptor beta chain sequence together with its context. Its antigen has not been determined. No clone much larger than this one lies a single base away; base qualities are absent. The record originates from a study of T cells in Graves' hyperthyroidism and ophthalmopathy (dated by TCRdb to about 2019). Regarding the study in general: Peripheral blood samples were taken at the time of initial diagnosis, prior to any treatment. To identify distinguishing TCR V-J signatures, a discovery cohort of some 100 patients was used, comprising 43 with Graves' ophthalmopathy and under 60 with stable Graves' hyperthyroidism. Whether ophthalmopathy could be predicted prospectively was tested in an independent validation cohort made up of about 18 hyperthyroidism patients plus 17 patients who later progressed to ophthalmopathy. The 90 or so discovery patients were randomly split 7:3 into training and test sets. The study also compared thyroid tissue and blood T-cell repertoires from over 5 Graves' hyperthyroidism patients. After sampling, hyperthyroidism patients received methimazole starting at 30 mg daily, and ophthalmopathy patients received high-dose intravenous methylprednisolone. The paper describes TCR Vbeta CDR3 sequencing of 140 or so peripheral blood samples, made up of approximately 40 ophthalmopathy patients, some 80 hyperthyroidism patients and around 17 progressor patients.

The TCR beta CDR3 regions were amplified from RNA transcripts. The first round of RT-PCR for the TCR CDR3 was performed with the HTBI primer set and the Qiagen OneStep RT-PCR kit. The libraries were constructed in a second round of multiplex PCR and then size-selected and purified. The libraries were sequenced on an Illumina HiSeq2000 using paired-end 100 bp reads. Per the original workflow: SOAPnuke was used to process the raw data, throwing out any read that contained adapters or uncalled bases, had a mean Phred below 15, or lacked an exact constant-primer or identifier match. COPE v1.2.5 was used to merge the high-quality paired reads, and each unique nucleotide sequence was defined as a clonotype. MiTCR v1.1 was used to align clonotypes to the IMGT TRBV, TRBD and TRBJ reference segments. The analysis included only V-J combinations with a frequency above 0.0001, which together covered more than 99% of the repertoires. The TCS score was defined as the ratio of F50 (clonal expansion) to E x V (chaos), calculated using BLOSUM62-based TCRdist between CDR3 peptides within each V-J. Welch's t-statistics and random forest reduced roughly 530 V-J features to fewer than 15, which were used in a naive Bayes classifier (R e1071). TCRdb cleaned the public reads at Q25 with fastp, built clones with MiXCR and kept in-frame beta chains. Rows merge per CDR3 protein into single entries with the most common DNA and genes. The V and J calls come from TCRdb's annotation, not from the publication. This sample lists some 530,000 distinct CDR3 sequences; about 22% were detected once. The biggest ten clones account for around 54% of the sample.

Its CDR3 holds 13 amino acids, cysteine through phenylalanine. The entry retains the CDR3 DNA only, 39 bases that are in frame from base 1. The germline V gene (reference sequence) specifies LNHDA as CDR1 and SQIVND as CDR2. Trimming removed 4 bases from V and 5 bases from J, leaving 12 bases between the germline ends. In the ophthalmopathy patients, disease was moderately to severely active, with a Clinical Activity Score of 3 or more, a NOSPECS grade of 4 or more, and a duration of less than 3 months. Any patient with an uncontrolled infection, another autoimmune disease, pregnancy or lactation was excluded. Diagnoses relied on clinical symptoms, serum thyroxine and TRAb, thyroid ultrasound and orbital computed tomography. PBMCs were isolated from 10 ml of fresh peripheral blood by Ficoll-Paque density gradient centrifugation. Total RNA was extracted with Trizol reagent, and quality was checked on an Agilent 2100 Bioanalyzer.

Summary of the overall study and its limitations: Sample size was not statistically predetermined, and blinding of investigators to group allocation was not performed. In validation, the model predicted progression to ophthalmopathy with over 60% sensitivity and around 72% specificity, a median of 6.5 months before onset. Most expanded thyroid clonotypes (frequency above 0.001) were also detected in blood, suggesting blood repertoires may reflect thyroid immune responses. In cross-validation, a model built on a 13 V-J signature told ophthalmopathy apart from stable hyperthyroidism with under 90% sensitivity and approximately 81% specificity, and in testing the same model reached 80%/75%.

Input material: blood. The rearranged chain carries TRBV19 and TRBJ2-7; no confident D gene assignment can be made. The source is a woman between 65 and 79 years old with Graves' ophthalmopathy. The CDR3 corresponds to CASSNWMGHEQYF. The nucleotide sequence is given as TGTGCCAGTAGTAACTGGATGGGCCACGAGCAGTACTTC. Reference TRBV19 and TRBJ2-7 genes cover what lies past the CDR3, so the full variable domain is DGGITQSPKYLFRKEGQNVTLSCEQNLNHDAMYWYRQDPGQGLRLIYYSQIVNDFQKGDIAEGYSVSREKKESFPLTVTSAQKNPTAFYLCASSNWMGHEQYFGPGTRLTVT.